Following are 10 T cell receptor beta chains from one sample sequenced in a study of blood T cell repertoires in COVID-19. The table came from immunoSEQ multiplex PCR; TCRdb's copy has only in-frame clones and leaves some out. The sample includes under 150,000 clones, less than 85% of them seen just once. The material sequenced was peripheral blood. All receptors come from a human donor in a cohort sampled during active COVID-19.

V gene TRBV6-2 or TRBV6-3 combines with J gene TRBJ2-2; possibly TRBD2 for D (6 bases). Germline CDR1 MNHEY, CDR2 SVGEGT. The CDR3 runs 14 residues. V was cut by 5 bases and J by 1 base, with 8 bases left in between. The CDR3 nucleotides read TGTGCCAGCAGTAGGGACTGGAACACCGGGGAGCTGTTTTTT. This sequence encodes CASSRDWNTGELFF.

The chain has TRBV2 and TRBJ1-4, with D perhaps matching TRBD1 (5 bases). This CDR3 contains 13 residues. The V and J ends lost 6 bases and 5 bases respectively, with 10 bases between them. Germline assignment: CDR1 SNHLY and CDR2 FYNNEI. CDR3 loop: CASRGQGNEKLFF. The CDR3 DNA follows: TGTGCCAGCAGGGGGCAAGGGAATGAAAAACTGTTTTTT.

This clone was counted only a few times. The rearrangement joins TRBV7-3 to TRBJ1-5; no definite D call. Looked up from germline, CDR1 is SGHTA and CDR2 is FQGTGA. This CDR3 spans 12 amino acids. V was shortened by 3 bases and J by 8 bases, with 8 bases between the two germline ends. CDR3 in DNA: TGTGCCAGCAGCTTTCTAATAGAGCCCCAGCATTTT. Amino acid sequence: CASSFLIEPQHF.

This chain uses TRBV5-6 with TRBJ2-7; 8 nucleotides align to TRBD2. This CDR3 region has 15 residues. The germline gives CDR1 SGHDT, CDR2 YYEEEE. V shed 4 bases, J shed 3 bases, and the junction held 9 bases outside the gene matches. CDR3 amino acids: CASSADSGVDYEQYF. The CDR3 DNA is TGTGCCAGCAGCGCGGATAGCGGGGTAGACTACGAGCAGTACTTC.

The J gene is TRBJ1-6, the V gene TRBV6-1, with D possibly matching TRBD1 (5 bases). The germline gives CDR1 MNHNS, CDR2 SASEGT. This CDR3 spans 14 amino acids. The germline V and J ends were trimmed by 3 bases and 6 bases, with 9 bases remaining between them. CDR3 region: CASSEGQGNSPLHF. The CDR3, as DNA: TGTGCCAGCAGTGAGGGCCAGGGTAATTCACCCCTCCACTTT.

V gene TRBV5-1 combines with J gene TRBJ2-3; tentative D call: TRBD1 (6 bases). CDR3 length equals 15 residues. Trimming pared 4 bases from V and 2 bases from J, leaving 14 bases between. CDR1 and CDR2 (germline): SGHRS, YFSETQ. CDR3 residues: CASSLRQADTDTQYF. The CDR3 DNA sequence: TGCGCCAGCAGCCTCCGACAGGCCGACACAGATACGCAGTATTTT.

DNA for the CDR3: TGTGCCACCACTAGGGGGTCTAGCGGGGTGTACAATGAGCAGTTCTTC. Translated: CATTRGSSGVYNEQFF. The chain uses TRBV2 and TRBJ2-1, with 9 bases that match TRBD2. Trimming took 10 bases from V and 4 from J; bases not matched to a gene: 14. Germline V lookup: CDR1 SNHLY, CDR2 FYNNEI. The CDR3 spans 16 residues.

The gene calls are TRBV5-8 and TRBJ2-1; 10 positions agree with TRBD1. The germline V gene encodes CDR1 SGHTS and CDR2 YDEGEE. There are 14 residues in the CDR3. V lost 7 bases, J lost 5 bases, and 6 bases stayed unmatched. CDR3 region: CASLRDRGNNEQFF. CDR3 DNA sequence: TGTGCCAGCCTCCGGGACAGGGGTAACAATGAGCAGTTCTTC. Drawing the rest from reference TRBV5-8 and TRBJ2-1, the complete variable domain is EAGVTQSPTHLIKTRGQQATLRCSPISGHTSVYWYQQALGLGLQFLLWYDEGEERNRGNFPPRFSGRQFPNYSSELNVNALELEDSALYLCASLRDRGNNEQFFGPGTRLTVL.

This clone was seen only a few times. The V gene is TRBV7-6, the J gene TRBJ2-2; D might be TRBD2 (5 bases). This CDR3 is built from 14 residues. V was shortened by 5 bases and J by 4 bases, with 11 bases between the two germline ends. Germline CDR1 SGHVS, CDR2 FNYEAQ. CDR3 sequence (DNA): TGTGCCAGCAGCGCCGCAGCGGCCACCGGGGAGCTGTTTTTT. This translates into CASSAAAATGELFF.

The rearrangement links TRBV5-5 to TRBJ2-2, with D perhaps matching TRBD1 (5 bases). The CDR3 loop spans 14 amino acids. Germline V lookup: CDR1 SGHKS, CDR2 YYEKEE (reference sequence). Trimming cost V 1 base and J 6 bases, with 10 bases left between them. In DNA, the CDR3 is TGTGCCAGCAGCTTGCTTCAGGGTCCCGGGGAGCTGTTTTTT. Protein sequence: CASSLLQGPGELFF.